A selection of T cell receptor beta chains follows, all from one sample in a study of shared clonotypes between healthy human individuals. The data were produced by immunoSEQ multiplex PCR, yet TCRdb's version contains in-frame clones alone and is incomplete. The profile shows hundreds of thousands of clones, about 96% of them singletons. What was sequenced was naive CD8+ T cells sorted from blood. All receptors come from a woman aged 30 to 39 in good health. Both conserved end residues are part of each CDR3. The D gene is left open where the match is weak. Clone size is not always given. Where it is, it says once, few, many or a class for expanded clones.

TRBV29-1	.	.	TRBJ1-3	CSVYQVTENSGNTIYF	TGCAGCGTTTACCAAGTGACAGAGAACTCTGGAAACACCATATATTTT
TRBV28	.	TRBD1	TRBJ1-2	CASRHQTGPGYTF	TGTGCCAGCAGACACCAGACAGGGCCTGGCTACACCTTC
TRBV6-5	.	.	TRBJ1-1	CASSYSVYDTEAFF	TGTGCCAGCAGTTACTCAGTTTATGACACTGAAGCTTTCTTT
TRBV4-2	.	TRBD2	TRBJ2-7	CASSQDRLAGASYEQYF	TGTGCCAGCAGCCAAGATAGGCTAGCGGGAGCCTCCTACGAGCAGTACTTC
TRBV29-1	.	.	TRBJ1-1	CSVENGQNTEAFF	TGCAGCGTTGAGAACGGGCAGAACACTGAAGCTTTCTTT
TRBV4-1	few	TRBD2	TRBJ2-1	CASSQDLLAGLYNEQFF	TGCGCCAGCAGCCAAGATCTCCTAGCGGGGTTATACAATGAGCAGTTCTTC
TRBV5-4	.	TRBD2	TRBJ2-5	CASRRGGGRAGETQYF	TGTGCCAGCAGAAGGGGTGGCGGGAGGGCTGGAGAGACCCAGTACTTC
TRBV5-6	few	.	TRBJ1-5	CASSLAQAGWQPQHF	TGTGCCAGCAGCCTGGCGCAGGCTGGTTGGCAGCCCCAGCATTTT
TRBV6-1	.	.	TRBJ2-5	CASSESRVWVQETQYF	TGTGCCAGCAGTGAATCCAGGGTGTGGGTTCAAGAGACCCAGTACTTC
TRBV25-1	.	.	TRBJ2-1	CASSEWSGRYNEQFF	TGTGCCAGCAGTGAGTGGTCAGGGCGCTACAATGAGCAGTTCTTC
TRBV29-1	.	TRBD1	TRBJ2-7	CSVAGTGETYEQYF	TGCAGCGTTGCAGGGACAGGGGAAACCTACGAGCAGTACTTC
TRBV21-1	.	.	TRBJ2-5	CASNENRDRGQWTQYF	TGTGCCAGCAACGAGAACCGGGACAGGGGGCAATGGACCCAGTACTTC
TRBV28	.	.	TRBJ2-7	CASSLGLVLNYEQYF	TGTGCCAGCAGTTTGGGATTAGTGCTAAACTACGAGCAGTACTTC
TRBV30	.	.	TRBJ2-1	CAWSVGYEQFF	TGTGCCTGGAGTGTCGGGTATGAGCAGTTCTTC
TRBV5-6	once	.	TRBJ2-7	CASSLEGGLSSYEQYF	TGTGCCAGCAGCTTGGAAGGGGGGCTGAGCTCCTACGAGCAGTACTTC
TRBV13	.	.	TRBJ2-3	CASSLAVGRSTDTQYF	TGTGCCAGCAGCTTAGCTGTGGGACGAAGCACAGATACGCAGTATTTT
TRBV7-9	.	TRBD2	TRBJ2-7	CASSFVAGEYEQYF	TGTGCCAGCAGCTTCGTAGCGGGGGAGTACGAGCAGTACTTC
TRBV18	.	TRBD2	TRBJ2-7	CASSPPGGNTYEQYF	TGTGCCAGCTCACCACCGGGAGGGAATACCTACGAGCAGTACTTC
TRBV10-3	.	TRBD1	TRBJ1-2	CAISESGTVYGYTF	TGTGCCATCAGTGAGTCTGGGACAGTTTATGGCTACACCTTC
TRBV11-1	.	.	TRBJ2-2	CASSSGTWGTGELFF	TGTGCCAGCAGCTCCGGGACTTGGGGGACCGGGGAGCTGTTTTTT
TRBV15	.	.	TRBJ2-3	CATSRENSYTDTQYF	TGTGCCACCAGCAGAGAGAACAGCTACACAGATACGCAGTATTTT
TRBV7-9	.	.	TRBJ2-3	CASSLVGDTDTQYF	TGTGCCAGCAGCTTAGTAGGAGACACAGATACGCAGTATTTT
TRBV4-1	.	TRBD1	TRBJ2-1	CASSQGPGQKNEQFF	TGCGCCAGCAGCCAAGGACCGGGACAGAAGAATGAGCAGTTCTTC
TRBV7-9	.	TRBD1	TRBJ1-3	CASSSLDRASGNTIYF	TGTGCCAGCAGCTCTTTGGACAGGGCCTCTGGAAACACCATATATTTT
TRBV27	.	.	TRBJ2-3	CASSLSPGPTDTQYF	TGTGCCAGCAGTTTATCCCCCGGGCCCACAGATACGCAGTATTTT
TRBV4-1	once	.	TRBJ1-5	CASSQGREISNQPQHF	TGCGCCAGCAGCCAAGGCCGGGAAATTAGCAATCAGCCCCAGCATTTT
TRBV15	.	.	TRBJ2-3	CATSRAGEDTQYF	TGTGCCACCAGCAGAGCAGGGGAAGATACGCAGTATTTT
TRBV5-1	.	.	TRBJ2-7	CASSPDGRGDEQYF	TGCGCCAGCAGCCCGGACGGCAGGGGAGACGAGCAGTACTTC
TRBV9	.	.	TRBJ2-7	CASSVRGTPTYEQYF	TGTGCCAGCAGCGTTCGGGGAACCCCTACCTACGAGCAGTACTTC
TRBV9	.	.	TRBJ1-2	CASSVEGTNYGYTF	TGTGCCAGCAGCGTAGAGGGTACTAACTATGGCTACACCTTC
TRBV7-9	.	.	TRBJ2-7	CASSRLTIYEQYF	TGTGCCAGCAGCCGGCTTACTATCTACGAGCAGTACTTC
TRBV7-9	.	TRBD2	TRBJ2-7	CASSLGTSPPYEQYF	TGTGCCAGCAGCTTGGGGACTAGCCCACCCTACGAGCAGTACTTC
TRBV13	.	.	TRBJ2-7	CASSLMSGVTYEQYF	TGTGCCAGCAGCTTAATGTCGGGAGTAACCTACGAGCAGTACTTC
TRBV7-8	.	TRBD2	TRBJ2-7	CASSLGTSGTVYEQYF	TGTGCCAGCAGCCTCGGGACTAGCGGGACAGTTTACGAGCAGTACTTC
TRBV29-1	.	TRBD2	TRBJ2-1	CSVILAKSSYNEQFF	TGCAGCGTCATACTAGCGAAGAGCTCCTACAATGAGCAGTTCTTC
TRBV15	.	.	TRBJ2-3	CATSRGDEDTQYF	TGTGCCACCAGCAGAGGGGACGAAGATACGCAGTATTTT
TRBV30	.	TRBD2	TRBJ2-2	CAWSGGSSNTGELFF	TGTGCCTGGAGCGGCGGGAGTTCGAACACCGGGGAGCTGTTTTTT
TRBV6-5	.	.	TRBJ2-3	CASSYGQTGTDTQYF	TGTGCCAGCAGTTACGGGCAGACAGGCACAGATACGCAGTATTTT
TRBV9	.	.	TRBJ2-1	CASSVEGYNEQFF	TGTGCCAGCAGCGTAGAGGGGTACAATGAGCAGTTCTTC
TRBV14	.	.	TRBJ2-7	CASSGGLLTEQYF	TGTGCCAGCAGTGGGGGACTCCTGACAGAGCAGTACTTC
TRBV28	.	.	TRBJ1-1	CASGKASIMNTEAFF	TGTGCCAGCGGGAAGGCCAGTATAATGAACACTGAAGCTTTCTTT
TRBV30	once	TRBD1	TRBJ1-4	CAWDRGGEKLFF	TGTGCCTGGGACAGGGGAGGAGAAAAACTGTTTTTT